These 18 T cell receptor beta chains came from one sample sequenced in a study of blood T cell repertoires in COVID-19. TCRdb's copy holds only in-frame clones and misses some; the assay was immunoSEQ multiplex PCR. This table holds about 220,000 clones, approximately 85% found once. Sequencing was done on a sample of peripheral blood. These receptors were obtained from a woman in her 70s with COVID-19, enrolled during active disease.

This clone appeared once. The gene calls are TRBV11-2 and TRBJ1-1; D possibly corresponds to TRBD1 (5 bases). The CDR3 loop spans 15 amino acids. Looked up from germline, CDR1 is SGHAT and CDR2 is FQNNGV. Trimming left V 0 bases short and J 4 bases short, with 12 bases between. This CDR3 reads CASSLDDSYSTEAFF. The CDR3 region has the DNA TGTGCCAGCAGCTTAGACGACAGTTACAGCACTGAAGCTTTCTTT.

The chain combines TRBV11-3 with TRBJ2-1; 7 nucleotides align to TRBD1. Looked up from germline, CDR1 is SGHNT and CDR2 is YENEEA. V lost 5 bases, J lost 4 bases, and 11 bases stayed unmatched. This CDR3 is built from 16 residues. This CDR3 reads CASSQEIRTGYNEQFF. In DNA form, the CDR3 reads TGTGCCAGCAGCCAAGAAATAAGGACAGGTTACAATGAGCAGTTCTTC.

CDR3 sequence reads: CASSQEGGSTDTQYF. The CDR3 DNA reads TGTGCCAGCAGCCAAGAGGGGGGTAGTACAGATACGCAGTATTTT. The chain has TRBV4-2 and TRBJ2-3, with D possibly TRBD2 on 6 matching bases. The CDR3 contains 15 residues. CDR1 is LGHNA and CDR2 is YNFKEQ in the germline V gene. V lost 0 bases and J lost 3, with 10 bases in between.

This clone has a count of ten or more. The chain has TRBV14 and TRBJ1-1; D ambiguous. The V and J ends lost 5 bases and 1 base respectively, with 14 bases between them. Germline lookup yields CDR1 SGHDN and CDR2 FVKESK. This CDR3 has 15 amino acids. CDR3 protein: CASSKVTGWNTEAFF. The DNA for the CDR3 is TGTGCCAGCAGCAAGGTGACGGGATGGAACACTGAAGCTTTCTTT. Complete variable domain (other parts from reference TRBV14 and TRBJ1-1): EAGVTQFPSHSVIEKGQTVTLRCDPISGHDNLYWYRRVMGKEIKFLLHFVKESKQDESGMPNNRFLAERTGGTYSTLKVQPAELEDSGVYFCASSKVTGWNTEAFFGQGTRLTVV.

The chain combines TRBV6-6 with TRBJ2-7; D call uncertain. CDR3 length: 13 amino acids. Trimming cost V 5 bases and J 2 bases, with 10 bases left between them. CDR1 and CDR2 (germline): MNHNY, SVGAGI (reference sequence). CDR3 in amino acids: CASSPLEAYEQYF. The CDR3 region has the DNA TGTGCCAGCAGTCCCCTAGAAGCCTACGAGCAGTACTTC.

The rearrangement joins TRBV4-2 to TRBJ2-3; no reliable D call. V lost 6 bases and J lost 0, with 22 bases in between. The CDR3 extends over 18 amino acids. CDR1 and CDR2 (germline): LGHNA, YNFKEQ. The CDR3, as DNA: TGTGCCAGCAGACCCAAGACTCCCCCCCTTTCTAGCACAGATACGCAGTATTTT. Translating gives CASRPKTPPLSSTDTQYF.

The chain employs TRBV5-1 and TRBJ2-3; D uncertain. V lost 0 bases, J lost 0 bases, and 8 bases lay in between. The CDR3 runs 15 residues. Germline CDR1 SGHRS, CDR2 YFSETQ. The CDR3 nucleotides are TGCGCCAGCAGCTTGGAGCCGACTAGCACAGATACGCAGTATTTT. Translation: CASSLEPTSTDTQYF.

The chain carries TRBV14 and TRBJ1-2; D call uncertain. V dropped 2 bases and J dropped 5 bases, with 9 bases sitting between them. Germline CDR1 and CDR2: SGHDN and FVKESK. This CDR3 contains 13 residues. This CDR3 is CASSQSRLYGYTF. DNA of the CDR3: TGTGCCAGCAGCCAATCTAGGCTTTATGGCTACACCTTC.

The chain is built from TRBV6-2 or TRBV6-3 and TRBJ1-5, with 10 bases that match TRBD1. This CDR3 has 18 residues. V shed 5 bases and J 1 base; nucleotides not matched to a gene: 11. In germline, CDR1 is MNHEY, CDR2 SVGEGT. CDR3 protein: CASSHPTGQGESNQPQHF. In DNA, the CDR3 is TGTGCCAGCAGTCACCCGACCGGACAGGGGGAGAGCAATCAGCCCCAGCATTTT.

The chain carries TRBV11-2 and TRBJ2-5; D remains unclear. Per germline, CDR1 SGHAT and CDR2 FQNNGV. V lost 6 bases to trimming and J lost 1 base, with 12 bases between them. The CDR3 spans 14 residues. CDR3 nucleotides: TGTGCCAGCAGTCCCCGTAACAGCCAAGAGACCCAGTACTTC. Encoded protein: CASSPRNSQETQYF.

This chain joins TRBV3-1 (or the pseudogene TRBV3-2) and TRBJ2-2; D is unresolved. The CDR3 extends over 15 amino acids. Germline loops: CDR1 LGHDT, CDR2 YNNKEL (reference sequence). V lost 5 bases, J lost 3 bases, and 13 bases lay in between. CDR3 DNA: TGTGCCAGCAGCTTTCGGAACGGGTACACCGGGGAGCTGTTTTTT. Translating it yields CASSFRNGYTGELFF.

The chain combines TRBV6-5 with TRBJ1-3; 7 bases map to TRBD1. J gave up 4 bases and V 5 bases, and 8 bases lay outside the gene matches. This CDR3 has 15 amino acids. Germline V lookup: CDR1 MNHEY, CDR2 SVGAGI. CDR3 sequence: CASSRRQGWGNTIYF. Here the CDR3 DNA reads TGTGCCAGCAGTCGAAGACAGGGTTGGGGAAACACCATATATTTT.

The rearrangement links TRBV5-1 to TRBJ1-6, with 7 bases fitting TRBD1. The CDR3 is 15 residues long. Germline V gene sequence: CDR1 SGHRS, CDR2 YFSETQ. V trimming: 0 bases; J trimming: 8 bases; junction bases outside the gene matches: 5. CDR3 in amino acids: CASSLDGQVHSPLHF. CDR3 in DNA: TGCGCCAGCAGCTTGGACGGACAGGTCCATTCACCCCTCCACTTT.

This clone was counted only a few times. The chain joins TRBV3-1 (or the pseudogene TRBV3-2) to TRBJ1-1, with TRBD1 matching over 10 bases. This CDR3 comprises 15 residues. Unmatched junction bases numbered 7, after V lost 4 bases and J lost 5 bases. Germline loops: CDR1 LGHDT, CDR2 YNNKEL (reference sequence). In DNA form, the CDR3 reads TGTGCCAGCAGCCTAGCGGGGACAGGGGATACTGAAGCTTTCTTT. Its protein is CASSLAGTGDTEAFF.

The rearrangement uses TRBV4-3 and TRBJ2-1; 12 nucleotides line up with TRBD2. With V trimmed by 2 bases and J by 8 bases, 19 bases remained unmatched. The CDR3 has 20 amino acids. Germline V lookup: CDR1 LGHNA, CDR2 YSLEER. CDR3 protein: CASSQFKGPMTSGSTYEQFF. The CDR3 DNA sequence: TGCGCCAGCAGCCAATTCAAGGGACCTATGACTAGCGGGAGTACCTATGAGCAGTTCTTC.

This clone has only a few counts. The V gene is TRBV7-9, the J gene TRBJ1-2; 9 nucleotides align to TRBD1. With 3 bases clipped from V and 7 bases from J, the junction kept 12 bases outside the gene matches. Per germline, CDR1 SEHNR and CDR2 FQNEAQ (reference sequence). The CDR3 covers 16 residues. The CDR3 sequence is CASSFGSPGQGSGYTF. In nucleotides, the CDR3 is TGTGCCAGCAGCTTTGGTTCTCCGGGACAGGGCTCTGGCTACACCTTC.

The table lists this clone with a few counts. This chain joins TRBV7-2 and TRBJ1-2, with 7 bases lining up with TRBD1. V was clipped by 0 bases and J by 6 bases; unmatched bases: 4. The length of the CDR3 is 14 residues. Germline values: CDR1 SGHTA, CDR2 FQGNSA. The CDR3 loop reads CASSLAAGTDGYTF. CDR3 in DNA: TGTGCCAGCAGCTTAGCCGCCGGGACAGATGGCTACACCTTC.

J is TRBJ2-7 and V is TRBV3-1 (or the pseudogene TRBV3-2); D might be TRBD1 (5 bases). The germline gives CDR1 LGHDT, CDR2 YNNKEL (reference sequence). Trimming took 0 bases from V and 9 from J, leaving 12 bases between them. The CDR3 runs to 13 residues. The CDR3 sequence: CASSQDRVTGQYF. As DNA, the CDR3 is TGTGCCAGCAGCCAAGATAGGGTCACAGGGCAGTACTTC.